A selection of T cell receptor beta chains follows, all from one sample in a study of blood T cell repertoires in COVID-19. Some clones are missing from TCRdb's copy, which holds only in-frame ones; the method was immunoSEQ multiplex PCR. The sample has around 230,000 clones, 80% to 85% seen once. The sequencing input was peripheral blood. All receptors come from a man in his forties or fifties with acute or convalescent COVID-19. Each CDR3 is given with its conserved first and last residue. The D gene is left open where the match is weak. Clone sizes are given selectively: once, few, many, or a class where the clone is expanded.

clone_size	v_call	d_call	j_call	cdr3_nt	cdr3_aa
once	TRBV5-1	.	TRBJ2-3	TGCGCCAGCAGCTTGGAGGGGGTTCCAACAGATACGCAGTATTTT	CASSLEGVPTDTQYF
.	TRBV5-6	TRBD1	TRBJ1-2	TGTGCCAGCAGCCCAACAGGGGGCCTTTATGGCTACACCTTC	CASSPTGGLYGYTF
few	TRBV6-1	.	TRBJ2-7	TGTGCCAGCAGTGAAGATGTCGGCGCCGGGGGCGAGCAGTACTTC	CASSEDVGAGGEQYF
.	TRBV29-1	TRBD1	TRBJ2-3	TGCAGCGTTGAACGAGGGACAGGGTTATCAGATACGCAGTATTTT	CSVERGTGLSDTQYF
.	TRBV4-1	TRBD1	TRBJ1-2	TGCGCCAGCAGCCAAGGGGACAGTACTAACTATGGCTACACCTTC	CASSQGDSTNYGYTF
.	TRBV10-3	TRBD1	TRBJ1-5	TGTGCCATCAAGGGACAGGGAAACAATCAGCCCCAGCATTTT	CAIKGQGNNQPQHF
.	TRBV9	.	TRBJ2-1	TGTGCCAGCAGCGTAGAGTCCACGGGGGGCGGTCGCTCCTACAATGAGCAGTTCTTC	CASSVESTGGGRSYNEQFF
.	TRBV30	.	TRBJ1-6	TGTGCCTCCGAGGGGGGGGGCGAGACACCCCTCCACTTT	CASEGGGETPLHF
.	TRBV18	TRBD1	TRBJ1-4	TGTGCCAGCTCACCGAGACAGGGGAGGCGTGAAAAACTGTTTTTT	CASSPRQGRREKLFF
once	TRBV10-1	TRBD1	TRBJ1-4	TGCGCCAGCAGTGAGTCCGGGACAGGGGATGAAAAACTGTTTTTT	CASSESGTGDEKLFF
.	TRBV25-1	.	TRBJ1-5	TGTGCCAGCAGCCCTTGGCAGGCTGATCAGCCCCAGCATTTT	CASSPWQADQPQHF
.	TRBV6-6	.	TRBJ1-4	TGTGCCAGCAGTTTCGCGACGGAGAATGAAAAACTGTTTTTT	CASSFATENEKLFF
.	TRBV7-9	TRBD2	TRBJ2-1	TGTGCCAGCAGCTTAGCGGGACTAGCCAATTCGTTGTTCTTC	CASSLAGLANSLFF
few	TRBV7-9	.	TRBJ1-6	TGTGCCAGCAGCTTCGTCCGGGATGGTTCACCCCTCCACTTT	CASSFVRDGSPLHF
.	TRBV6-4	TRBD1	TRBJ1-2	TGTGCCAGCGGCCCGGGACAGGGGGACTATGGCTACACCTTC	CASGPGQGDYGYTF
.	TRBV6-2/TRBV6-3	.	TRBJ2-3	TGTGCCAGCAGTTACTCGCGGGATAGCAACACAGATACGCAGTATTTT	CASSYSRDSNTDTQYF
.	TRBV7-9	TRBD1	TRBJ1-2	TGTGCCAGCAGCTTAGTGGTTGAGGAGGGACAGCCGAGTGGCTACACCTTC	CASSLVVEEGQPSGYTF
.	TRBV6-5	.	TRBJ1-2	TGTGCCAGCAGTACCTCCGACAGCGGGGTCTATGGCTACACCTTC	CASSTSDSGVYGYTF
.	TRBV7-9	.	TRBJ2-7	TGTGCCAGCAGCTTAGCGCAGTACGAGCAGTACTTC	CASSLAQYEQYF
.	TRBV20-1	.	TRBJ2-3	TGCAGTGCTAGTTCGGGACTCAGCACAGATACGCAGTATTTT	CSASSGLSTDTQYF
.	TRBV19	TRBD1	TRBJ1-5	TGTGCCAGTAGTATCCCGGGACAGCAATGGGCCCAGCATTTT	CASSIPGQQWAQHF
.	TRBV4-2	.	TRBJ1-1	TGTGCCAGCAGCCAGGGACTGGACACTGAAGCTTTCTTT	CASSQGLDTEAFF
.	TRBV20-1	TRBD2	TRBJ2-3	TGCAGTGCTAGTCAAGGACTAGCGGGGGACACAGATACGCAGTATTTT	CSASQGLAGDTDTQYF
.	TRBV28	TRBD1	TRBJ1-5	TGTGCCAGCAGCCGAGACAGGGTAAATCAGCCCCAGCATTTT	CASSRDRVNQPQHF
.	TRBV13	.	TRBJ2-5	TGTGCCAGCAGCTTTGCAGGGTTCCAAGAGACCCAGTACTTC	CASSFAGFQETQYF
.	TRBV7-2	TRBD1	TRBJ2-7	TGTGCCAGCAGTATATCAACCGGACAGGGCTACGAGCAGTACTTC	CASSISTGQGYEQYF
.	TRBV28	.	TRBJ1-3	TGTGCCAGCAGTCCTCACAGGGAGTCGGGAAACACCATATATTTT	CASSPHRESGNTIYF
.	TRBV5-4	.	TRBJ1-2	TGTGCCAGCAGCTTGGCCGGGGGGGATGGCTACACCTTC	CASSLAGGDGYTF
.	TRBV7-2	.	TRBJ2-2	TGTGCCAGCAGTCAGAATACGGCGGTCACCGGGGAGCTGTTTTTT	CASSQNTAVTGELFF
few	TRBV7-6	TRBD2	TRBJ2-3	TGTGCCAGCAGCTTAGGCCCGGGACTAGTGACAGATACGCAGTATTTT	CASSLGPGLVTDTQYF
.	TRBV10-2	.	TRBJ2-3	TGCGCCAGCCAAAAGGGGCGCACAGATACGCAGTATTTT	CASQKGRTDTQYF
.	TRBV18	TRBD2	TRBJ2-3	TGTGCCAGCTCACAGGGGCTAGCGGGGAGCACAGATACGCAGTATTTT	CASSQGLAGSTDTQYF
.	TRBV10-1	TRBD1	TRBJ2-3	TGCGCCAGCAGTGGTTCGACAGGGCCGGATACGCAGTATTTT	CASSGSTGPDTQYF
.	TRBV18	.	TRBJ1-1	TGTGCCAGCTCACCATCCGGGGACTCTCGAACGGCTTTCTTT	CASSPSGDSRTAFF
.	TRBV12-3/TRBV12-4	.	TRBJ2-7	TGTGCCAGCAGGCCCGGGACTTCCGCCATGACTTTC	CASRPGTSAMTF
.	TRBV30	.	TRBJ1-2	TGTGCCTGGAGAGAAGACAGTCTGTCTGGCTACACCTTC	CAWREDSLSGYTF
.	TRBV7-2	TRBD1	TRBJ1-5	TGTGCCAGCAGCTTAGGACAGGGGGCATTTCAGCCCCAGCATTTT	CASSLGQGAFQPQHF
.	TRBV19	.	TRBJ2-2	TGTGCCAGTACCCATTTCGCAGGGTTTAACACCGGGGAGCTGTTTTTT	CASTHFAGFNTGELFF
.	TRBV6-1	.	TRBJ1-5	TGTGCCAGCAGTGAAGCCCTGATAGGACAAGGCAATCAGCCCCAGCATTTT	CASSEALIGQGNQPQHF
once	TRBV29-1	.	TRBJ2-2	TGCAGCGTACGCTTGGGGGCATTAGATTCCGGGGAGCTGTTTTTT	CSVRLGALDSGELFF
once	TRBV7-2	.	TRBJ1-6	TGTGCCAGCAGCGAACAGGAAAATTCACCCCTCCACTTT	CASSEQENSPLHF
.	TRBV19	TRBD2	TRBJ2-1	TGTGCCAGTAGTTGGAGCGGGAGGGCCGTCGATGAGCAGTTCTTC	CASSWSGRAVDEQFF
many	TRBV5-1	.	TRBJ1-2	TGCGCCAGCAGCCCAGGGGCGTTGGACTCTCCCTTGTATGGCTACACCTTC	CASSPGALDSPLYGYTF
.	TRBV30	.	TRBJ1-4	TGTGCCTGGAGTGACAGGGCTAATGAAAAACTGTTTTTT	CAWSDRANEKLFF
.	TRBV21-1	.	TRBJ2-1	TGTGCCAGCAGCAAAGAACAGGAGAGTGGGTTCTTC	CASSKEQESGFF
once	TRBV10-3	TRBD2	TRBJ2-1	TGTGCCATCAGTGCCGGGACTAGCGGGAGTTTGGGCAATGAGCAGTTCTTC	CAISAGTSGSLGNEQFF
.	TRBV19	TRBD1	TRBJ1-5	TGTGCCAGTAGTGCGACAGGGGAAAATCAGCCCCAGCATTTT	CASSATGENQPQHF
few	TRBV13	.	TRBJ1-1	TGTGCCAGCAGCTCTCTACGGGGGTTCACGAACACTGAAGCTTTCTTT	CASSSLRGFTNTEAFF
.	TRBV7-2	.	TRBJ1-2	TGTGCCAGCAGCGACCGGGACTGGTCCTATGGCTACACCTTC	CASSDRDWSYGYTF
.	TRBV18	.	TRBJ2-3	TGTGCCAGCTCACCAGCTAGCAGCACAGATACGCAGTATTTT	CASSPASSTDTQYF
once	TRBV5-1	TRBD2	TRBJ2-2	TGCGCCAGCAGCTTCCTAGCGGGAGGGAGAACCGGGGAGCTGTTTTTT	CASSFLAGGRTGELFF